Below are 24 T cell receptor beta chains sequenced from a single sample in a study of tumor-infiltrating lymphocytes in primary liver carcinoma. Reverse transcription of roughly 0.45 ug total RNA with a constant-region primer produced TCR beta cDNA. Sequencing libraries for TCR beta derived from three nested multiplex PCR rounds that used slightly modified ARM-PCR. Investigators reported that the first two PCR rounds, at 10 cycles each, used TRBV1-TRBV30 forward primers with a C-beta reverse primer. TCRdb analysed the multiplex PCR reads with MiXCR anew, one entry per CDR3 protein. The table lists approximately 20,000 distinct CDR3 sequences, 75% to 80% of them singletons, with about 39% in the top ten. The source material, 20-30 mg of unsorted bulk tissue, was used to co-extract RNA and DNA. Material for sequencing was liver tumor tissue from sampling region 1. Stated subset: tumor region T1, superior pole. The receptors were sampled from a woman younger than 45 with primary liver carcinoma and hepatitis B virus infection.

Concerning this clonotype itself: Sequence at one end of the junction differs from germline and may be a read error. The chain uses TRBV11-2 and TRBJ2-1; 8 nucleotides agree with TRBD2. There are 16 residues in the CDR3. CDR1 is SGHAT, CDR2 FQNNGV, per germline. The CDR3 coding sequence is TGTGCCAACTCATATGGAAGCGGGAGAGTGGGCAATGAGCAATTCTTC. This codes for CANSYGSGRVGNEQFF.

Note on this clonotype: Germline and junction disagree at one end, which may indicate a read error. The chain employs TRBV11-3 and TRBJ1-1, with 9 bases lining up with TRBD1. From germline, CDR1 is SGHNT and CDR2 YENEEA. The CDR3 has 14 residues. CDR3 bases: TGTGCCAGCGGTTTAGAAACAGGGGGCACTGAAGCTTCCTTT. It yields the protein CASGLETGGTEASF.

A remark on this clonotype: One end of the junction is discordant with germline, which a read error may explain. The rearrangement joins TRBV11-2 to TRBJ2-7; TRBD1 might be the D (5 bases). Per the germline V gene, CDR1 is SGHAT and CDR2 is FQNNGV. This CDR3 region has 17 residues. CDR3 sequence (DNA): TGTGCCAGCAGTATCACAGTAGGGGTCTCTTGGACCTACGAGCTGTACTTC. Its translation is CASSITVGVSWTYELYF.

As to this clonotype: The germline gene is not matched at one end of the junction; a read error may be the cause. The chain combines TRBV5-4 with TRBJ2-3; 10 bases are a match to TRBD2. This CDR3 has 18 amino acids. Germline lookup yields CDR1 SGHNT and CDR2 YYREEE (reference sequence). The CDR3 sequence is CVSSSPTASGSRIDTQYF. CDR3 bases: TGTGTCAGCAGTAGCCCGACGGCTAGCGGGAGTCGGATAGATACGCAGTATTTT.

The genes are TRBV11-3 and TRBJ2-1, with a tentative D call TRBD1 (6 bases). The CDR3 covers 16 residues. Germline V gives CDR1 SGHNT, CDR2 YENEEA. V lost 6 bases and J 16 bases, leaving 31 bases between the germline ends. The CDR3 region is CASSSSGHGFLDEQFF. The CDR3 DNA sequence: TGTGCCAGCAGTTCATCGGGACACGGCTTCTTGGATGAACAATTCTTC.

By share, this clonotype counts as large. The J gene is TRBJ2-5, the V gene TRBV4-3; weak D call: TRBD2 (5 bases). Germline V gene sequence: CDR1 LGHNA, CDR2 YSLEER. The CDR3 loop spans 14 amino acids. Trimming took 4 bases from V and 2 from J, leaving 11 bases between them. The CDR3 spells CASSPTRRQETQYF. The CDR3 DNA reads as TGCGCCAGCAGCCCGACGAGGAGGCAAGAGACCCAGTACTTC.

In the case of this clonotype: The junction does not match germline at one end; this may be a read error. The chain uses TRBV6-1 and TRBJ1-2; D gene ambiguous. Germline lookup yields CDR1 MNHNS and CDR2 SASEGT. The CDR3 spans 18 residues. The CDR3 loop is CASSERFLVLRPDYGHTF. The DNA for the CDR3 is TGTGCCAGCAGTGAACGGTTCCTGGTCCTTAGACCTGACTATGGCCACACCTTC.

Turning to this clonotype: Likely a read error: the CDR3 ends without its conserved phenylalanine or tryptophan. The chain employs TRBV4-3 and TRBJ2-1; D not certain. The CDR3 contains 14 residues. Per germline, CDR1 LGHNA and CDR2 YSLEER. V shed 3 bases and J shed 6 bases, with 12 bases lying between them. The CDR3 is CASSHTESVNEQFL. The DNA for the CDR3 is TGCGCCAGCAGCCACACGGAGTCGGTCAATGAGCAGTTCTTA.

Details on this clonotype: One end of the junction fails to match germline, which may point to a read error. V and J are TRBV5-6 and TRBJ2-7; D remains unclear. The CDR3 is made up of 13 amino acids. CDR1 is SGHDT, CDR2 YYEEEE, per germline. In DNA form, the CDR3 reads TGTTCCAGCAGCTTCTCCCCCTCCTACGAGCAATACTTC. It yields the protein CSSSFSPSYEQYF.

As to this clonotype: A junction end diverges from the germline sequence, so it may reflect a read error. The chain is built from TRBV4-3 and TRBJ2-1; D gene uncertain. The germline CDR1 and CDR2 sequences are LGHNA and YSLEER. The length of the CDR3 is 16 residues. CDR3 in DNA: TGCGCCATCAGCCAAGATGACTTAAGCTCCTACAATGAGCGGTTCTTC. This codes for CAISQDDLSSYNERFF.

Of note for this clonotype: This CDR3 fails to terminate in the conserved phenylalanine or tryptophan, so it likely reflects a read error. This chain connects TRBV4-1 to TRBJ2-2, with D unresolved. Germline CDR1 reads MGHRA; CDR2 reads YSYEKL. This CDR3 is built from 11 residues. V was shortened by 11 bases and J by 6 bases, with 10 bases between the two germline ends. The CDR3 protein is CACSQAGELFY. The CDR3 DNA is TGCGCCTGTAGCCAAGCCGGGGAGCTGTTTTAT.

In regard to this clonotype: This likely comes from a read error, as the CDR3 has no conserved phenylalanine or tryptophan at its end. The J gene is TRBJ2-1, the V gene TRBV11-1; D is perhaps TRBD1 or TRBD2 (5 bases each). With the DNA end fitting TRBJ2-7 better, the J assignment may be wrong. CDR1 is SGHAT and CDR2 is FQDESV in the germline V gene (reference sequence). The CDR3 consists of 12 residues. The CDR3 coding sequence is TGTGCCAGCAGCGGGACGGGGCGGAGGCAGTACCTC. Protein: CASSGTGRRQYL.

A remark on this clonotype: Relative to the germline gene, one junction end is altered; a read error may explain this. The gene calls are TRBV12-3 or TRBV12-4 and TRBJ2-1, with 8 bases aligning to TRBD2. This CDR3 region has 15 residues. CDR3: CPSSLSGTSGLKQFF. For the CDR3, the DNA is TGTCCCAGCAGCCTGTCCGGGACTAGTGGACTTAAGCAGTTCTTC.

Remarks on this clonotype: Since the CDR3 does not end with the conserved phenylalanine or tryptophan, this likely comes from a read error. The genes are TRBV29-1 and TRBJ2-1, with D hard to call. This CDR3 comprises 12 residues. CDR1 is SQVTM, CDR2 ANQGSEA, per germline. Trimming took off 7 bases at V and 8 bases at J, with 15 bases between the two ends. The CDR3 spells CSALKDYDEQFL. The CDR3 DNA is TGCAGCGCCCTAAAGGATTACGATGAGCAGTTCTTA.

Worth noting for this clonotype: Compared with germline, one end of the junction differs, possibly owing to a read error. CDR3 nucleotide sequence: TGTGCCACACGTCCTCCGGAGGGGGGTGAGCACTTCTTC. Its protein is CATRPPEGGEHFF. This chain links TRBV6-6 with TRBJ2-1; D might be TRBD1 or TRBD2, each matching 6 bases. The V gene's germline CDR1 is MNHNY and CDR2 SVGAGI (reference sequence). This CDR3 has 13 residues.

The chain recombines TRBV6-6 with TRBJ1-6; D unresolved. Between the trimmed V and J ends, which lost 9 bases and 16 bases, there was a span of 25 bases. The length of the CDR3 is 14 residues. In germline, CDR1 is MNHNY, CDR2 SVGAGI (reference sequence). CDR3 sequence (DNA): TGTGCCAGGAGACGTGATAGTGTGAGATCATCTCTCCACTTT. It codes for CARRRDSVRSSLHF.

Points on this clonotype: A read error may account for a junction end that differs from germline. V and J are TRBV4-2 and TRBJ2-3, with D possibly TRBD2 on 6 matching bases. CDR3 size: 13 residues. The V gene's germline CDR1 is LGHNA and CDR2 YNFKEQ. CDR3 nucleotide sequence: TGTGCCAGCAGCCAAGACCCGGGAGATAGGCAGTATTTT. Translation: CASSQDPGDRQYF.

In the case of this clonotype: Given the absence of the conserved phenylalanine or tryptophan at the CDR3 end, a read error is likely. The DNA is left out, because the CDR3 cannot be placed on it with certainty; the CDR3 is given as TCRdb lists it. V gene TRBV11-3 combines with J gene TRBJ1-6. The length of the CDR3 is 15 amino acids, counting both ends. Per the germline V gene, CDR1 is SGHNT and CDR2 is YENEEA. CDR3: CACSFKWSYNSPLHI.

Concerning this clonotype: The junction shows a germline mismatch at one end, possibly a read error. DNA of the CDR3: TGCGCCAGCAGCCAAAATGAGGGAAGCTCCTACAATGAGCAGCTCTTC. Translation: CASSQNEGSSYNEQLF. V and J are TRBV4-3 and TRBJ2-1, with D tentatively TRBD2 (5 bases). The germline gives CDR1 LGHNA, CDR2 YSLEER. The CDR3 spans 16 residues.

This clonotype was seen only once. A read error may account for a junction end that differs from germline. The DNA of the CDR3 is TGTGCCAGCAGTTTACAGGTATGGAGTGATCAGTCCCAGCATTTC. Protein: CASSLQVWSDQSQHF. The chain employs TRBV28 and TRBJ1-5; D remains unclear. From germline, CDR1 is MDHEN and CDR2 SYDVKM. The CDR3 consists of 15 residues.

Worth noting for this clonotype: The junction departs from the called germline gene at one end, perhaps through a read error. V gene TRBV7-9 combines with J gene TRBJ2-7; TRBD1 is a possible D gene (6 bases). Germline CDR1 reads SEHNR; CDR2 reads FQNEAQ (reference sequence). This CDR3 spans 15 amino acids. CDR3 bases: TGTGCCGCAAACCCCCTGGACAGTAACTCCTACGAACAGTACTTC. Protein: CAANPLDSNSYEQYF.

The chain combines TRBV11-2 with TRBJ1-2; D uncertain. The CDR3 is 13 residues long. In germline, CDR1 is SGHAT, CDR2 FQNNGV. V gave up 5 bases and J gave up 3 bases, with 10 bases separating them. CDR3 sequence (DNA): TGTGCCAGCAGCCCCAGTGCAGACTATGGCTACACCTTC. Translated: CASSPSADYGYTF.

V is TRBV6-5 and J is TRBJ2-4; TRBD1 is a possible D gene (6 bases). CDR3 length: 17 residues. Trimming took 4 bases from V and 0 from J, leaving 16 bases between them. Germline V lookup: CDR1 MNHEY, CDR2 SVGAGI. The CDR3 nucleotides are TGTGCCAGCAGTTCCCGTGGACAGACTTCAGCCAAAAACATTCAGTACTTC. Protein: CASSSRGQTSAKNIQYF.

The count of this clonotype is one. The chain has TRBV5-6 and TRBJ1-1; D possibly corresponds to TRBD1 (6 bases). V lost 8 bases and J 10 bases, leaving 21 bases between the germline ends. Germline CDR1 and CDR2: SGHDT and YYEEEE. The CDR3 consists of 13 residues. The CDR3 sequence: CASSFWSRRGAFF. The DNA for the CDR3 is TGTGCCAGTAGTTTTTGGAGCCGCAGGGGAGCTTTCTTT.